The 30 T cell receptor beta chains below come from one sample, sequenced in a study of blood T cell repertoires in COVID-19. The table came from immunoSEQ multiplex PCR; TCRdb's copy has only in-frame clones and leaves some out. Of 65,000 or so clones listed, 86% are singletons. The sample consisted of peripheral blood. Every receptor here comes from a middle-aged man with active COVID-19.

This clone has just one count. The chain links TRBV6-4 to TRBJ2-2; perhaps TRBD2 as D (5 bases). The CDR3 consists of 13 residues. Per germline, CDR1 MRHNA and CDR2 SNTAGT. V was trimmed by 4 bases and J by 7 bases, leaving 10 bases between them. The CDR3 region has the DNA TGTGCCAGCAGTGTTTGGAGCGGCGGGGAGCTGTTTTTT. This translates into CASSVWSGGELFF.

V usage is TRBV6-5 and J usage is TRBJ2-7; 8 bases align to TRBD2. J lost 2 bases, V lost 5 bases, and 8 bases had no gene match. The CDR3 covers 15 residues. Germline V gene data show CDR1 as MNHEY and CDR2 as SVGAGI. CDR3 in amino acids: CASSIISGATYEQYF. In nucleotides, the CDR3 is TGTGCCAGCAGTATCATTAGCGGGGCGACCTACGAGCAGTACTTC.

The V and J genes are TRBV6-6 and TRBJ1-1; TRBD1 matches 7 bases. There are 15 residues in the CDR3. Germline V lookup: CDR1 MNHNY, CDR2 SVGAGI (reference sequence). Trimming at V came to 5 bases and at J to 2 bases, leaving 8 bases not matched to a gene. The CDR3 DNA is TGTGCCAGCAGTGCCCCCGGGACAGATAACACTGAAGCTTTCTTT. Its protein is CASSAPGTDNTEAFF.

The V gene is TRBV3-1 (or the pseudogene TRBV3-2), the J gene TRBJ2-1, with a weak D call TRBD2 (6 bases). The V and J ends lost 0 bases and 6 bases respectively, with 12 bases between them. Germline CDR1 LGHDT, CDR2 YNNKEL (reference sequence). The CDR3 is made up of 15 amino acids. The CDR3 here is CASSQDSVRGNEQFF. CDR3 nucleotide sequence: TGTGCCAGCAGCCAAGATAGTGTGCGGGGCAATGAGCAGTTCTTC.

V and J are TRBV11-2 and TRBJ2-7; 8 bases line up with TRBD1. This CDR3 has 14 amino acids. Germline loops: CDR1 SGHAT, CDR2 FQNNGV. J was trimmed by 3 bases and V by 4 bases; bases with no gene match: 5. The CDR3 nucleotides read TGTGCCAGCAGCTCCCAGGGGGCGGACTACGAGCAGTACTTC. Its translation is CASSSQGADYEQYF.

The J gene is TRBJ2-3, the V gene TRBV9, with D possibly matching TRBD2 (5 bases). Per germline, CDR1 SGDLS and CDR2 YYNGEE. CDR3 length: 14 residues. V was shortened by 4 bases and J by 0 bases, with 9 bases between the two germline ends. CDR3 protein: CASSSGPSTDTQYF. The CDR3 nucleotides are TGTGCCAGCAGCAGCGGTCCTAGCACAGATACGCAGTATTTT.

This clone has a single count. V gene TRBV5-1 combines with J gene TRBJ1-1, with a possible D match to TRBD1 (5 bases). The V end was cut by 2 bases, the J end by 8 bases, with 16 bases between. Germline lookup yields CDR1 SGHRS and CDR2 YFSETQ. The length of the CDR3 is 14 residues. Here the CDR3 reads CASSFLSRVGEAFF. Written as DNA, the CDR3 is TGCGCCAGCAGCTTTCTAAGCAGGGTGGGGGAAGCTTTCTTT.

The chain carries TRBV4-2 and TRBJ2-3; no clear D gene. The CDR3 sequence is 15 residues long. Germline V gene lookup returns CDR1 LGHNA and CDR2 YNFKEQ. V gave up 3 bases and J gave up 0 bases, with 10 bases separating them. CDR3 sequence: CASSQADTSTDTQYF. CDR3 DNA: TGTGCCAGCAGCCAGGCGGATACTAGCACAGATACGCAGTATTTT.

This sequence joins TRBV5-1 and TRBJ2-1, with a tentative D call TRBD1 (5 bases). From germline, CDR1 is SGHRS and CDR2 YFSETQ. Trimming shortened V by 4 bases and J by 4 bases, and 15 bases separated the two germline ends. CDR3 length: 15 amino acids. As DNA, the CDR3 is TGCGCCAGCAGCACGACAGACAGAGCATACAATGAGCAGTTCTTC. It yields the protein CASSTTDRAYNEQFF.

The rearrangement uses TRBV28 and TRBJ1-2, with D uncertain. CDR1 is MDHEN and CDR2 is SYDVKM in the germline V gene. This CDR3 has 14 amino acids. Trimming took 4 bases from V and 6 from J, leaving 15 bases between them. The CDR3 coding sequence is TGTGCCAGCAGTTCTAGGGAGCGGTTGCATGGCTACACCTTC. This encodes CASSSRERLHGYTF.

This clone came up a few times. The rearrangement joins TRBV10-3 to TRBJ2-7; 7 bases are shared with TRBD1. Trimming removed 6 bases from V and 4 bases from J; junction bases left unmatched: 9. Germline V lookup: CDR1 ENHRY, CDR2 SYGVKD. The CDR3 is 14 residues long. CDR3 protein: CAISPLGTAYEQYF. The CDR3, as DNA: TGTGCCATCAGCCCGCTAGGGACAGCGTACGAGCAGTACTTC.

This clone was counted between two and nine times. V and J are TRBV25-1 and TRBJ1-6; 10 nucleotides align to TRBD1. CDR3 length equals 13 residues. The junction had 3 bases not matched to a gene; V was cut back by 6 bases and J by 10 bases. The germline gives CDR1 MGHDK, CDR2 SYGVNS. CDR3 nucleotide sequence: TGTGCCAGCAGGGGACAGGGGACCTCACCCCTCCACTTT. Protein product: CASRGQGTSPLHF.

Concerning this clone itself: The junction differs from germline at one of its ends, possibly a read error. V is TRBV6-2 or TRBV6-3 and J is TRBJ2-5; 7 nucleotides agree with TRBD2. Germline assignment: CDR1 MNHEY and CDR2 SVGEGT. The CDR3 is made up of 16 amino acids. The CDR3 region has the DNA TGTGCCAGCAGTTACGGGGCTAGCGGAGGGGTAGAGAGCCAGTACTTC. This codes for CASSYGASGGVESQYF.

The chain has TRBV28 and TRBJ1-1; TRBD1 matches 10 bases. The length of the CDR3 is 17 residues. V lost 2 bases, J lost 1 base, and 7 bases stayed unmatched. The germline CDR1 and CDR2 sequences are MDHEN and SYDVKM. The CDR3 region is CASSLAWDRGGNTEAFF. The CDR3 nucleotides are TGTGCCAGCAGTTTAGCGTGGGACAGGGGCGGGAACACTGAAGCTTTCTTT.

Only a few counts were recorded for this clone. The CDR3 DNA sequence: TGCGCCAGCAGCAACGTAGGGACTAGCGCGAACAATGAGCAGTTCTTC. This codes for CASSNVGTSANNEQFF. The chain couples TRBV5-1 to TRBJ2-1; 10 bases are shared with TRBD2. The V segment lost 4 bases and the J segment 5 bases; nucleotides outside the gene matches: 9. CDR1 SGHRS and CDR2 YFSETQ come from the germline V gene. The CDR3 totals 16 residues.

The J gene is TRBJ1-3, the V gene TRBV6-6; D is uncertain. V lost 8 bases and J lost 7, with 18 bases in between. The CDR3 is made up of 14 amino acids. CDR1 and CDR2 from the germline V gene are MNHNY and SVGAGI (reference sequence). The CDR3: CASLLGGGSNTIYF. CDR3 DNA sequence: TGTGCCAGCTTGTTGGGCGGAGGGAGTAACACCATATATTTT.

CDR3 residues: CASSQDTVAGGFTGELFF. Here the CDR3 DNA reads TGCGCCAGCAGCCAAGATACGGTCGCGGGAGGGTTCACCGGGGAGCTGTTTTTT. The rearrangement uses TRBV4-3 and TRBJ2-2, with TRBD2 matching 9 bases. V trimming: 0 bases; J trimming: 4 bases; junction bases outside the gene matches: 9. This CDR3 is 18 amino acids long. The germline gives CDR1 LGHNA, CDR2 YSLEER.

This clone has a handful of counts. V and J are TRBV6-4 and TRBJ2-2; no firm D call. Trimming shortened V by 3 bases and J by 7 bases, and 9 bases separated the two germline ends. Germline CDR1 and CDR2: MRHNA and SNTAGT. CDR3 length: 13 amino acids. The CDR3 sequence is CASSEFIGGELFF. The CDR3 coding sequence is TGTGCCAGCAGTGAATTTATCGGCGGGGAGCTGTTTTTT.

The gene calls are TRBV7-2 and TRBJ1-5; no clear D gene. The germline gives CDR1 SGHTA, CDR2 FQGNSA. The length of the CDR3 is 15 residues. The germline V and J ends were trimmed by 4 bases and 1 base, with 11 bases remaining between them. The DNA for the CDR3 is TGTGCCAGCAGCTGGGAGAGAGAAAGCAATCAGCCCCAGCATTTT. Translation gives CASSWERESNQPQHF.

The CDR3 protein is CASRGGTGHTGELFF. Written as DNA, the CDR3 is TGTGCCAGCAGGGGGGGGACAGGGCACACCGGGGAGCTGTTTTTT. This chain connects TRBV2 to TRBJ2-2; TRBD1 aligns across 9 bases. This CDR3 comprises 15 residues. Germline V CDR1 and CDR2: SNHLY, FYNNEI. V was clipped by 6 bases and J by 3 bases; unmatched bases: 5.

This clone was counted a few times. V and J are TRBV2 and TRBJ1-6, with D unclear. The CDR3 has 14 amino acids. V lost 8 bases to trimming and J lost 3 bases, with 11 bases between them. Germline CDR1 SNHLY, CDR2 FYNNEI. In DNA form, the CDR3 reads TGTGCCAGCGCGGTGCAGAGCTATAATTCACCCCTCCACTTT. Translation gives CASAVQSYNSPLHF. Variable domain in full (rest from reference TRBV2 and TRBJ1-6): EPEVTQTPSHQVTQMGQEVILRCVPISNHLYFYWYRQILGQKVEFLVSFYNNEISEKSEIFDDQFSVERPDGSNFTLKIRSTKLEDSAMYFCASAVQSYNSPLHFGNGTRLTVT.

V gene TRBV5-1 combines with J gene TRBJ2-2, with TRBD2 identical over 11 bases. Germline values: CDR1 SGHRS, CDR2 YFSETQ. The ends lost 6 bases at V and 3 bases at J; junction bases unmatched: 4. The CDR3 totals 15 residues. Written as DNA, the CDR3 is TGCGCCAGCATAGCGGGGGGGGCCCACACCGGGGAGCTGTTTTTT. The encoded protein is CASIAGGAHTGELFF.

The genes are TRBV6-1 and TRBJ2-7, with D possibly matching TRBD1 (6 bases). CDR3 length: 16 residues. Trimming stripped 0 bases from V and 4 bases from J, with 16 bases between. In germline, CDR1 is MNHNS, CDR2 SASEGT. The CDR3 DNA reads as TGTGCCAGCAGTGAAGCTGCGACAGGTGCCAATTACGAGCAGTACTTC. It translates to CASSEAATGANYEQYF.

The chain employs TRBV19 and TRBJ2-1, with TRBD2 identical over 14 bases. V shed 6 bases, J shed 8 bases, and the junction held 12 bases outside the gene matches. In germline, CDR1 is LNHDA, CDR2 SQIVND (reference sequence). CDR3 length: 17 amino acids. The CDR3 DNA follows: TGTGCCAGTAGCGAGGGGACTAGCGGGGGCCGCCGGGATGAGCAGTTCTTC. It codes for CASSEGTSGGRRDEQFF.

The V call is TRBV7-2, the J call TRBJ2-1; tentatively, D is TRBD2 (7 bases). This CDR3 has 16 amino acids. Germline loops: CDR1 SGHTA, CDR2 FQGNSA. V was clipped by 1 base and J by 10 bases, with 20 bases between them. CDR3 DNA sequence: TGTGCCAGCAGCTTAGGGGGGGCTAGCGGTCCTTTGGAGCAGTTCTTC. Its translation: CASSLGGASGPLEQFF. Together with reference TRBV7-2 and TRBJ2-1, the CDR3 gives the full variable domain: GAGVSQSPSNKVTEKGKDVELRCDPISGHTALYWYRQSLGQGLEFLIYFQGNSAPDKSGLPSDRFSAERTGGSVSTLTIQRTQQEDSAVYLCASSLGGASGPLEQFFGPGTRLTVL.

The chain uses TRBV7-6 and TRBJ2-5; 10 nucleotides align to TRBD2. The J segment lost 5 bases and the V segment lost 2 bases, leaving 8 bases of the junction unmatched. Per the germline V gene, CDR1 is SGHVS and CDR2 is FNYEAQ. The CDR3 consists of 16 residues. CDR3 sequence (DNA): TGTGCCAGCAGCTTATCGGGGCTAGCGGGGGTCGAGACCCAGTACTTC. Amino acids: CASSLSGLAGVETQYF.

This clone came up once. The chain is built from TRBV23-1 and TRBJ1-5; D may be TRBD1 (5 bases). TRBV23-1 counts as an open reading frame of uncertain function. This CDR3 has 19 residues. Trimming took off 2 bases at V and 2 bases at J, with 22 bases between the two ends. Written as DNA, the CDR3 is TGCGCCAGCAGTCAACGCCCCACGGGAGGGGCGGTGGGCAATCAGCCCCAGCATTTT. Translation gives CASSQRPTGGAVGNQPQHF.

V usage is TRBV11-2 and J usage is TRBJ2-7; TRBD2 agrees at 10 bases. The trim removed 1 base at V and 4 bases at J, leaving 4 bases unmatched. This CDR3 region has 15 residues. Germline V lookup: CDR1 SGHAT, CDR2 FQNNGV. The CDR3: CASSLVAGGMYEQYF. CDR3 sequence (DNA): TGTGCCAGCAGCTTAGTAGCGGGAGGAATGTACGAGCAGTACTTC. Drawing the rest from reference TRBV11-2 and TRBJ2-7, the complete variable domain is EAGVAQSPRYKIIEKRQSVAFWCNPISGHATLYWYQQILGQGPKLLIQFQNNGVVDDSQLPKDRFSAERLKGVDSTLKIQPAKLEDSAVYLCASSLVAGGMYEQYFGPGTRLTVT.

This chain uses TRBV7-8 with TRBJ2-7; a weak D match, TRBD2 (5 bases). The CDR3 totals 17 residues. Per the germline V gene, CDR1 is SGHVS and CDR2 is FQNEAQ. V gave up 2 bases and J gave up 0 bases, with 17 bases separating them. CDR3 in DNA: TGTGCCAGCAGCTTAAGCGGATCCGGGATTAGCTCCTACGAGCAGTACTTC. Residues: CASSLSGSGISSYEQYF.

The chain uses TRBV14 and TRBJ2-5; D may be TRBD2 (5 bases). V was cut by 4 bases and J by 5 bases, with 14 bases left in between. The CDR3 has 14 amino acids. The germline gives CDR1 SGHDN, CDR2 FVKESK. CDR3 DNA sequence: TGTGCCAGCAGCCCCACGGGGTTGGGGGAGACCCAGTACTTC. Amino acids: CASSPTGLGETQYF.